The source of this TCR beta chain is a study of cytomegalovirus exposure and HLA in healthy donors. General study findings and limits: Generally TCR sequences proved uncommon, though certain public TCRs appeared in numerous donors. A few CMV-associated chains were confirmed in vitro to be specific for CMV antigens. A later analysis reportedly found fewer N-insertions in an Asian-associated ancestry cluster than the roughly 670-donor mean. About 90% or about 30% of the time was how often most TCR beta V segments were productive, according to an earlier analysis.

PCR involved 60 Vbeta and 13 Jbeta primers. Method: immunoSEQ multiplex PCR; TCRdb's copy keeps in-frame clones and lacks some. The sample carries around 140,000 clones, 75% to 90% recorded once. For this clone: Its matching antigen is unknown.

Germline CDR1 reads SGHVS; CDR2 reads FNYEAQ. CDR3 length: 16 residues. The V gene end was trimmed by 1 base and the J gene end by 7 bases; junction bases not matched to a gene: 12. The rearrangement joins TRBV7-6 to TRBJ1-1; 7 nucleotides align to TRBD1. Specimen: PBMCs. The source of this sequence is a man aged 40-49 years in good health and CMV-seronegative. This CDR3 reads CASSLVGSGRGIEAFF. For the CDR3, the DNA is TGTGCCAGCAGCTTAGTAGGCTCGGGCAGGGGGATTGAAGCTTTCTTT.